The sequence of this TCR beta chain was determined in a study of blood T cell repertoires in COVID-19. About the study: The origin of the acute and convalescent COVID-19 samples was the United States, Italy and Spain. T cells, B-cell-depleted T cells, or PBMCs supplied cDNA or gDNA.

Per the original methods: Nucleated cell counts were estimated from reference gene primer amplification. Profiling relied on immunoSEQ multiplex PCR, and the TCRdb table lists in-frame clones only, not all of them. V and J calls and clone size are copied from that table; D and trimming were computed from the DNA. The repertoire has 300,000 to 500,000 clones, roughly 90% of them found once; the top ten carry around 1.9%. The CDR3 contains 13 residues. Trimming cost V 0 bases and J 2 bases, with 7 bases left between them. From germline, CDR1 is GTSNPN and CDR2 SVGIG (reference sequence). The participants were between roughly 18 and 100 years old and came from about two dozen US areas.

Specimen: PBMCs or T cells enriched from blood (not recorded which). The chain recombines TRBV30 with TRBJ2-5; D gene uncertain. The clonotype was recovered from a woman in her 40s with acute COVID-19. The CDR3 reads CAWSVSSQETQYF. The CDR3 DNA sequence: TGTGCCTGGAGTGTCTCCTCTCAAGAGACCCAGTACTTC.